These 14 T cell receptor beta chains were all obtained from the same sample, sequenced in a study of molecular identifiers for immune sequencing clone quantification. TCRdb reprocessed the PCR reads via MiXCR and lists one record per CDR3 protein. In the table there are a few hundred thousand distinct CDR3 sequences, 20% to 25% of which are singletons. Sequencing used naive CD8+ T cells from blood, with Jurkat cell RNA spiked in. Subset reported: FACS-sorted CD8+CD4-CCR7+CD45RA+ naive T cells. All receptors come from a human donor in good health. Some libraries in this study had Jurkat cell RNA spiked in.

This clonotype was recorded many times. The chain uses TRBV6-2 or TRBV6-3 and TRBJ1-1; TRBD1 aligns across 10 bases. Germline CDR1 is MNHEY and CDR2 is SVGEGT. The CDR3 length is 16 residues. V lost 3 bases to trimming and J lost 4 bases; unmatched junction nucleotides: 8. For the CDR3, the DNA is TGTGCCAGCAGTTATACCCCGGGGACAGGGGTCACTGAAGCTTTCTTT. This encodes CASSYTPGTGVTEAFF.

This clonotype has a count of ten or more. The chain is built from TRBV29-1 and TRBJ2-7; possibly TRBD1 for D (7 bases). The CDR3 sequence is 14 residues long. Between the trimmed V and J ends, which lost 5 bases and 4 bases, there was a span of 18 bases. Per germline, CDR1 SQVTM and CDR2 ANQGSEA. In DNA, the CDR3 is TGCAGCGTTCGACTGCGGGACAGACCTTACGAGCAGTACTTC. Protein sequence: CSVRLRDRPYEQYF.

This clonotype came up many times. This sequence joins TRBV18 and TRBJ2-5; no clear D. The CDR3 loop spans 14 amino acids. Germline CDR1 and CDR2: KGHSH and LQKENI. Trimming shortened V by 3 bases and J by 3 bases, and 11 bases separated the two germline ends. CDR3: CASSPSPLEETQYF. CDR3 DNA sequence: TGTGCCAGCTCACCCTCTCCCCTAGAAGAGACCCAGTACTTC.

This chain connects TRBV5-3 to TRBJ2-3; the D gene could be TRBD1 or TRBD2 (6 bases each). TRBV5-3 is annotated as an ORF whose role is uncertain. The CDR3 is made up of 14 amino acids. V lost 8 bases to trimming and J lost 5 bases, with 18 bases between them. CDR3: CASSIQGGGDTQYF. CDR3 bases: TGTGCCAGCAGCATACAGGGAGGAGGAGATACGCAGTATTTT.

Remarks on this clonotype: A read error is possible here, since a much larger clone lies one base away. The V call is TRBV7-8, the J call TRBJ2-1, with a tentative D call TRBD2 (5 bases). The CDR3 totals 14 residues. CDR1 and CDR2 from the germline V gene are SGHVS and FQNEAQ. The CDR3 DNA reads TGTGCCAGCAGCGAGCTTAGCGTGTACAATGAGCAGTCCTTC. It translates to CASSELSVYNEQSF.

About this clonotype: One junction end disagrees with the germline gene, perhaps due to a read error. The chain combines TRBV27 with TRBJ1-1; possible D gene TRBD1, 5 bases. The germline V gene encodes CDR1 MNHEY and CDR2 SMNVEV (reference sequence). CDR3 length equals 14 residues. CDR3 sequence (DNA): TGTGCCGGCAGTTTGTTAGGGACCGGAACTGAAGCTTTCTTT. This sequence encodes CAGSLLGTGTEAFF.

This clonotype was recorded many times. The V and J genes are TRBV2 and TRBJ2-3; 7 bases agree with TRBD1. With 5 bases clipped from V and 2 bases from J, the junction kept 7 bases outside the gene matches. The CDR3 consists of 15 residues. The germline CDR1 and CDR2 sequences are SNHLY and FYNNEI. In nucleotides, the CDR3 is TGTGCCAGCAGTTACCGGGACAGACCCACAGATACGCAGTATTTT. This gives the protein CASSYRDRPTDTQYF.

This clonotype was detected a few times. The rearrangement joins TRBV5-4 to TRBJ2-3; TRBD1 is a possible D gene (7 bases). This CDR3 region has 17 residues. V was shortened by 6 bases and J by 4 bases, with 24 bases between the two germline ends. Germline V gene data show CDR1 as SGHNT and CDR2 as YYREEE (reference sequence). The CDR3 loop is CASTLWGDWTGADTQYF. CDR3 DNA sequence: TGTGCCAGCACCCTTTGGGGGGATTGGACAGGTGCAGATACGCAGTATTTT.

Details on this clonotype: This may come from a read error, since a much larger clone is one base off. The chain combines TRBV9 with TRBJ2-1; 10 bases map to TRBD2. CDR1 SGDLS and CDR2 YYNGEE come from the germline V gene. The CDR3 extends over 15 amino acids. This CDR3 is CAGSGTSGAYNEQFF. For the CDR3, the DNA is TGTGCCGGCAGCGGAACTAGCGGGGCTTACAATGAGCAGTTCTTC. Together with reference TRBV9 and TRBJ2-1, the CDR3 gives the full variable domain: DSGVTQTPKHLITATGQRVTLRCSPRSGDLSVYWYQQSLDQGLQFLIQYYNGEERAKGNILERFSAQQFPDLHSELNLSSLELGDSALYFCAGSGTSGAYNEQFFGPGTRLTVL.

The rearrangement links TRBV6-5 to TRBJ1-2; D gene uncertain. V shed 0 bases and J shed 5 bases, with 13 bases lying between them. This CDR3 contains 15 residues. The germline V gene encodes CDR1 MNHEY and CDR2 SVGAGI. The DNA of the CDR3 is TGTGCCAGCAGTTACTCTGGGCAGGTTGATTATGGCTACACCTTC. It specifies CASSYSGQVDYGYTF.

The chain carries TRBV20-1 and TRBJ2-7; 7 nucleotides line up with TRBD1. CDR3 size: 15 residues. The trim removed 5 bases at V and 6 bases at J, leaving 16 bases unmatched. CDR1 is DFQATT, CDR2 SNEGSKA, per germline (reference sequence). DNA for the CDR3: TGCAGTGCTGAGGGGGCAACAGGGGTAAGGGGCGAGCAGTACTTC. Protein: CSAEGATGVRGEQYF.

This clonotype has a count of ten or more. CDR3 DNA: TGCAGTGCTAGAGGGAGGGGTGAAAAACTGTTTTTT. Protein: CSARGRGEKLFF. The rearrangement links TRBV20-1 to TRBJ1-4, with D possibly TRBD1 on 5 matching bases. V dropped 1 base and J dropped 7 bases, with 7 bases sitting between them. Germline CDR1 and CDR2: DFQATT and SNEGSKA (reference sequence). The CDR3 spans 12 residues.

A single count supports this clonotype. As DNA, the CDR3 is TGCAGTGCTAGAGGCGACAGGACCGGTGGCTCCTACAATGAGCAGTTCTTC. Protein product: CSARGDRTGGSYNEQFF. The gene calls are TRBV20-1 and TRBJ2-1; perhaps TRBD1 as D (6 bases). This CDR3 contains 17 residues. The germline CDR1 and CDR2 sequences are DFQATT and SNEGSKA (reference sequence). Trimming pared 1 base from V and 0 bases from J, leaving 16 bases between.

This clonotype has just a few counts. The chain joins TRBV27 to TRBJ2-1; D ambiguous. The V and J ends lost 4 bases and 5 bases respectively, with 15 bases between them. Germline V CDR1 and CDR2: MNHEY, SMNVEV (reference sequence). CDR3 length equals 15 residues. DNA for the CDR3: TGTGCCAGCAGTTCTCTACCATCGTGGAACAATGAGCAGTTCTTC. Amino acids: CASSSLPSWNNEQFF.